A selection of T cell receptor beta chains follows, all from one sample in a study of shared clonotypes between healthy human individuals. Sequencing used immunoSEQ multiplex PCR; TCRdb keeps in-frame clones, though not all of them. The data hold 2 million to 3 million clones, with roughly 93% observed a single time. Material: naive CD4+ T cells from PBMCs. The receptor source for this set is a man younger than 30 in good health. Some clones in this sample may be carry-over from other donors' samples. Each CDR3 is given with its conserved first and last residue. A D gene is named only where the DNA matches it firmly. Rows give clone size only sometimes, using once, few, many, or a class for an expanded clone.

TRBD1	-	TRBV6-6	TRBJ2-3	TGTGCCAGCTCCCCCGGGACAGGGCGCACAGATACGCAGTATTTT	CASSPGTGRTDTQYF
TRBD2	-	TRBV9	TRBJ2-6	TGTGCCAGCAGCCCCCTAGCGGGAAACTATGGGGCCAACGTCCTGACTTTC	CASSPLAGNYGANVLTF
-	once	TRBV5-1	TRBJ2-5	TGCGCCAGCAGCGACCGTGGGGACCTCTCCCAGTACTTC	CASSDRGDLSQYF
-	-	TRBV5-8	TRBJ2-7	TGTGCCAGCAGCCTCCTGGGCAGGGCCTACGAGCAGTACTTC	CASSLLGRAYEQYF
TRBD1	-	TRBV2	TRBJ1-5	TGTGCCAGCAGTGAAGTAGGGGACAGGGGGTCTCAGCCCCAGCATTTT	CASSEVGDRGSQPQHF
TRBD1	-	TRBV30	TRBJ1-4	TGTGCCTGGGCACCCAGGACAGGGATTAATGAAAAACTGTTTTTT	CAWAPRTGINEKLFF
-	-	TRBV30	TRBJ1-1	TGTGCCTGGGAGCCGTTCCAGGTGGCGGGCACTTTTTTT	CAWEPFQVAGTFF
-	-	TRBV5-1	TRBJ2-1	TGCGCCAGCAGCTTGGGGACGTCCTACAATGAGCAGTTCTTC	CASSLGTSYNEQFF
TRBD1	-	TRBV29-1	TRBJ1-4	TGCAGCGTGGGTCCGGGACAGGGAGATGAAAAACTGTTTTTT	CSVGPGQGDEKLFF
-	-	TRBV7-7	TRBJ2-1	TGTGCCAGCAGCGCCATCGATGGAGGGAGGCAGTTCTTC	CASSAIDGGRQFF
TRBD2	-	TRBV13	TRBJ2-7	TGTGCCAGCAGCCCCCCCTCCCCCCTAGCGCGGGGGGTCTACGAGCAGTACTTC	CASSPPSPLARGVYEQYF
-	-	TRBV7-6	TRBJ2-2	TGTGCCAGCAGCCGACGGACAGACACTAGTTCCACCGGGGAGCTGTTTTTT	CASSRRTDTSSTGELFF
-	once	TRBV18	TRBJ1-5	TGTGCCAGCTCACCTACCCCCGAGACATTAAATCAGCCCCAGCATTTT	CASSPTPETLNQPQHF
TRBD2	-	TRBV27	TRBJ2-3	TGTGCCAGCAGTTTATCGGTTGCTAGCGGGAGGGAGACAGATACGCAGTATTTT	CASSLSVASGRETDTQYF
TRBD2	once	TRBV10-3	TRBJ2-4	TGTGCCATCAGTGAGTCTCGGTTCGGGGCTAGCGGAGCCCTAGCCAAAAACATTCAGTACTTC	CAISESRFGASGALAKNIQYF
-	-	TRBV13	TRBJ1-2	TGTGCCAGCAGCCCATGGGACCGAAGCTATGGCTACACCTTC	CASSPWDRSYGYTF
-	-	TRBV7-9	TRBJ1-1	TGTGCCAGCAGCTTGCTGACAGTGGGTGAAGCTTTCTTT	CASSLLTVGEAFF
-	-	TRBV28	TRBJ1-3	TGTGCCAGCAAGTGGGCCACCTCTGGAAACACCATATATTTT	CASKWATSGNTIYF